In this sample, the clone carrying this TCR beta chain turned up a few times. Combining a sample-barcoded 5' primer with a J-beta primer mix, a second PCR ran for 7 to 11 cycles. From the 5' RACE reads, TCRdb called clonotypes with MiXCR, one entry per CDR3 protein. Of 900,000 to 950,000 distinct CDR3 sequences listed, 25% to 30% are singletons. This record comes from a study of blood T cells in healthy people across ages. Samples had at least 6 million PBMCs isolated from them. CDR1 GTSNPN and CDR2 SVGIG come from the germline V gene (reference sequence). V lost 2 bases and J lost 1, with 18 bases in between. The CDR3 covers 16 residues. These sequences were also reported in another study, on T cells of mothers and their children.

Sequencing was performed on blood. The chain couples TRBV30 to TRBJ2-7; D may correspond to TRBD1 or TRBD2 (5 bases each). This receptor was identified in a woman aged 40 to 55 in good health. CDR3: CAWSLWGIGSSYEQYF. The CDR3 DNA reads TGTGCCTGGAGTCTATGGGGGATAGGGTCTTCCTACGAGCAGTACTTC.